This entry is about one T cell receptor beta chain. The target antigen is unknown. The data were obtained in a study of Ad26.COV2.S vaccination and SARS-CoV-2 variants. Whole-study results and caveats: Similar non-spike TCR breadth was seen in vaccine and placebo recipients. From the TCR breadth and depth analyses, total T cell responses may have been underestimated. The placebo group had lower spike-specific TCR breadth than the vaccine recipients did. In vaccinated individuals, spike-specific CD8+ and CD4+ T cell responses reportedly displayed substantial breadth.

Trimming cost V 5 bases and J 5 bases; bases outside gene matches: 9. Germline CDR1 reads LNHDA; CDR2 reads SQIVND (reference sequence). CDR3 length: 16 amino acids. Measured with immunoSEQ multiplex PCR; TCRdb has only the in-frame clones, and not every one. The data show some 190,000 clones, around 88% seen once. The receptor comes from a human donor who had recovered from COVID-19. The rearrangement links TRBV19 to TRBJ2-1; 10 bases agree with TRBD2. The sequences come from peripheral blood, collected after recovery from COVID-19. CDR3 loop: CASSPLAGAIDNEQFF. The CDR3 DNA sequence: TGTGCCAGTAGTCCCCTAGCGGGAGCCATCGACAATGAGCAGTTCTTC.